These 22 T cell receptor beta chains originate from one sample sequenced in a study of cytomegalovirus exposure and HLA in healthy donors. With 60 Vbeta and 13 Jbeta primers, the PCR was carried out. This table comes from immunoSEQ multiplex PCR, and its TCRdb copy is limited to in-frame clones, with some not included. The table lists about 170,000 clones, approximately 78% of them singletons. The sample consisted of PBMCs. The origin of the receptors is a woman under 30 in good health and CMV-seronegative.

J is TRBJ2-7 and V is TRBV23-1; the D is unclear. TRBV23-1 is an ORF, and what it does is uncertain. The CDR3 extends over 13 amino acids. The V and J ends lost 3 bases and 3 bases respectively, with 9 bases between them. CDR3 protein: CASSHGSGYEQYF. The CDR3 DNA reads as TGCGCCAGCAGTCATGGGTCAGGCTACGAGCAGTACTTC.

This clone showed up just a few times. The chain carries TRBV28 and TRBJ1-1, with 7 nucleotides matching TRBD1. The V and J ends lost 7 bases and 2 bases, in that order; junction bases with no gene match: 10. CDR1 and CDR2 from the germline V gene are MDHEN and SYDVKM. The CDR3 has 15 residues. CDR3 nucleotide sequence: TGTGCCAGCATCTTCCGACAGGGACGTAACACTGAAGCTTTCTTT. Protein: CASIFRQGRNTEAFF.

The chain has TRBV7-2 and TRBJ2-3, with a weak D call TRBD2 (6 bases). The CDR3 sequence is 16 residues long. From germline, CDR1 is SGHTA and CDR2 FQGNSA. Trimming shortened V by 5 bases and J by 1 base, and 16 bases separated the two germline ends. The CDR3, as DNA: TGTGCCAGCAGCCCCTCGGCGATAGCGGGCACAGATACGCAGTATTTT. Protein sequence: CASSPSAIAGTDTQYF.

This CDR3 is CASSSGTDPSLNEQFF. The CDR3 bases are TGTGCCAGCAGTTCCGGGACAGACCCATCCCTAAATGAGCAGTTCTTC. The chain links TRBV13 to TRBJ2-1; TRBD1 agrees at 7 bases. J lost 7 bases, V lost 6 bases, and 15 bases had no gene match. CDR1 is PRHDT, CDR2 FYEKMQ, per germline (reference sequence). The CDR3 length is 16 residues.

For the CDR3, the DNA is TGTGCCAGCAGCCGGGACGGACTAGCAGCGAACACCGGGGAGCTGTTTTTT. Its translation: CASSRDGLAANTGELFF. This chain connects TRBV4-2 to TRBJ2-2, with 8 bases identical to TRBD2. The CDR3 is 17 amino acids. Trimming took 4 bases from V and 0 from J; bases not matched to a gene: 7. CDR1 is LGHNA, CDR2 YNFKEQ, per germline.

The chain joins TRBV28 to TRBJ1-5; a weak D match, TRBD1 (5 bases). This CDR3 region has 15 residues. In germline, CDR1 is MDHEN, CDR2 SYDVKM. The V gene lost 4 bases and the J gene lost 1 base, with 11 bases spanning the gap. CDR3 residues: CASSSATESNQPQHF. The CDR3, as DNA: TGTGCCAGCAGTTCCGCGACAGAAAGCAATCAGCCCCAGCATTTT.

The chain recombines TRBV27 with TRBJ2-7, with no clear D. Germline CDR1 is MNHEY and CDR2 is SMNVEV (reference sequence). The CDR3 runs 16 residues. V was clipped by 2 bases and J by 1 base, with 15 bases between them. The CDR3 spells CASSLAPRVGSYEQYF. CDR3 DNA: TGTGCCAGCAGTTTAGCCCCGAGAGTTGGTTCCTACGAGCAGTACTTC.

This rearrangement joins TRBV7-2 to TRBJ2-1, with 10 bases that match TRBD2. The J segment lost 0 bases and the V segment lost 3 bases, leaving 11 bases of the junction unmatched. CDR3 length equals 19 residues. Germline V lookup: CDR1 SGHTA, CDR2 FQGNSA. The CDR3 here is CASSFYRLAGASSYNEQFF. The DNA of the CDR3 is TGTGCCAGCAGCTTCTACAGACTAGCGGGTGCCAGCTCCTACAATGAGCAGTTCTTC.

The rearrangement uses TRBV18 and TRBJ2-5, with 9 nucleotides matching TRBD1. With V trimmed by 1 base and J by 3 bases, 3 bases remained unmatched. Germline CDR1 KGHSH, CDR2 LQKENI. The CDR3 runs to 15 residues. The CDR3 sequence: CASSPQRTGEETQYF. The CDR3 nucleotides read TGTGCCAGCTCACCACAACGGACAGGGGAAGAGACCCAGTACTTC.

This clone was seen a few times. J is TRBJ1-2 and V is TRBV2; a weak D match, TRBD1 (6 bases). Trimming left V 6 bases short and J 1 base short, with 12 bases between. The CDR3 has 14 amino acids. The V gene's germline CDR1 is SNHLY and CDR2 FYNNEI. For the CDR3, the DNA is TGTGCCAGCAGCTGGGCAGGGGATAACTATGGCTACACCTTC. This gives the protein CASSWAGDNYGYTF. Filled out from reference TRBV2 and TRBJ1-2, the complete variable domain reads EPEVTQTPSHQVTQMGQEVILRCVPISNHLYFYWYRQILGQKVEFLVSFYNNEISEKSEIFDDQFSVERPDGSNFTLKIRSTKLEDSAMYFCASSWAGDNYGYTFGSGTRLTVV.

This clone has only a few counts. CDR3 residues: CASSTPGQKGSTDTQYF. CDR3 DNA: TGTGCCAGTAGTACCCCGGGACAGAAGGGTAGCACAGATACGCAGTATTTT. This chain joins TRBV19 and TRBJ2-3, with 7 bases aligning to TRBD1. CDR1 LNHDA and CDR2 SQIVND come from the germline V gene (reference sequence). The CDR3 extends over 17 amino acids. The ends lost 4 bases at V and 0 bases at J; junction bases unmatched: 10.

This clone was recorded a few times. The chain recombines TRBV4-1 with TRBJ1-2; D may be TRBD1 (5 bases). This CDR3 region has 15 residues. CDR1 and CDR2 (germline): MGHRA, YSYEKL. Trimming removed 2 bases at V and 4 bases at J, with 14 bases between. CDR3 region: CASSQFRGSAYGYTF. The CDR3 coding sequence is TGCGCCAGCAGCCAATTCCGGGGGAGCGCCTATGGCTACACCTTC.

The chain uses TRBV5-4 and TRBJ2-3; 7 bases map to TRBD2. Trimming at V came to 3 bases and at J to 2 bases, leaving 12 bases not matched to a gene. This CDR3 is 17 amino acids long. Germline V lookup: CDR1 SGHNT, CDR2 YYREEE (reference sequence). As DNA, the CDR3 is TGTGCCAGCAGCTCAATGCTAGGGACTATCAACACAGATACGCAGTATTTT. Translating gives CASSSMLGTINTDTQYF.

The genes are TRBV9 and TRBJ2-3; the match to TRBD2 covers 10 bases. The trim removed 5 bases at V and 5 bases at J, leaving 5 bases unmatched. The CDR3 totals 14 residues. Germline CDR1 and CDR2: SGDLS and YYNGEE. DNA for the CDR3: TGTGCCAGCAGAGCGGGAGGGCCAATAGATACGCAGTATTTT. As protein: CASRAGGPIDTQYF.

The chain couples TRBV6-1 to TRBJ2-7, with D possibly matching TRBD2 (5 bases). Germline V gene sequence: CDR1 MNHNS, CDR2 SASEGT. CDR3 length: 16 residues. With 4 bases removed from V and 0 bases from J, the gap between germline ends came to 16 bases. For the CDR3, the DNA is TGTGCCAGCAGTGTATCGGGTGGCGGGCTCTCCTACGAGCAGTACTTC. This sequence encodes CASSVSGGGLSYEQYF.

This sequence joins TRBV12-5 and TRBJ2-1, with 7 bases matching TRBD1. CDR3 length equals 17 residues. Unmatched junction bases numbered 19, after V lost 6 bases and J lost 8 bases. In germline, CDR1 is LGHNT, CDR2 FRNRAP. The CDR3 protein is CASGPPPTGKVVDEQFF. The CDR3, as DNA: TGTGCTAGTGGCCCTCCCCCGACAGGGAAGGTGGTCGATGAGCAGTTCTTC.

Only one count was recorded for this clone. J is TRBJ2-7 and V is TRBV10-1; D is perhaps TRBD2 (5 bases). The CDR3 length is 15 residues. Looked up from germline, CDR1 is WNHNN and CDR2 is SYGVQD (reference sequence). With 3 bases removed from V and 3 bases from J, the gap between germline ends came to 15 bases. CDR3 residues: CASSDRGWEDYEQYF. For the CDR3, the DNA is TGCGCCAGCAGTGACCGAGGGTGGGAAGACTACGAGCAGTACTTC.

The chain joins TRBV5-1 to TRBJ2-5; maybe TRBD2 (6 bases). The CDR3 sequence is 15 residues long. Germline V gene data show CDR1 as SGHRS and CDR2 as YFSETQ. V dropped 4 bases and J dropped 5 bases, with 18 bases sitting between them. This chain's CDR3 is CASSNGGRDWETQYF. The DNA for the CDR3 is TGCGCCAGCAGCAATGGAGGACGGGACTGGGAGACCCAGTACTTC.

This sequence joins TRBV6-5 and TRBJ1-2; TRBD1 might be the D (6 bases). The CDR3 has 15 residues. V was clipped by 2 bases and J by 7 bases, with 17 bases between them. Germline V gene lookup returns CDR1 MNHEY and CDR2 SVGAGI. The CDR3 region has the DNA TGTGCCAGCAGTTACCGCGGGGGGCGGGGGGGTGGCTACACCTTC. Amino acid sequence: CASSYRGGRGGGYTF.

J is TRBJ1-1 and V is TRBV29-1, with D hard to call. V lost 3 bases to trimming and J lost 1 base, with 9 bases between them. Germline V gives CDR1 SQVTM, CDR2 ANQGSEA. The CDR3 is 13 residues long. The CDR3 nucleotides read TGCAGCGTTGAGGTGACTCAGAACACTGAAGCTTTCTTT. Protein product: CSVEVTQNTEAFF. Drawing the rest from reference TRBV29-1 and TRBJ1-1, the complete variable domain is SAVISQKPSRDICQRGTSLTIQCQVDSQVTMMFWYRQQPGQSLTLIATANQGSEATYESGFVIDKFPISRPNLTFSTLTVSNMSPEDSSIYLCSVEVTQNTEAFFGQGTRLTVV.

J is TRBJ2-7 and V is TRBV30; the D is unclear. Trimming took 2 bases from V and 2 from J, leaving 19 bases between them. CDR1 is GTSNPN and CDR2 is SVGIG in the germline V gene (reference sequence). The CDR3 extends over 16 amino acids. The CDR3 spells CAWSPLDGVKTYEQYF. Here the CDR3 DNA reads TGTGCCTGGAGTCCTCTCGACGGAGTGAAAACCTACGAGCAGTACTTC. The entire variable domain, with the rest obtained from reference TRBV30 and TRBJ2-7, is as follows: SQTIHQWPATLVQPVGSPLSLECTVEGTSNPNLYWYRQAAGRGLQLLFYSVGIGQISSEVPQNLSASRPQDRQFILSSKKLLLSDSGFYLCAWSPLDGVKTYEQYFGPGTRLTVT.

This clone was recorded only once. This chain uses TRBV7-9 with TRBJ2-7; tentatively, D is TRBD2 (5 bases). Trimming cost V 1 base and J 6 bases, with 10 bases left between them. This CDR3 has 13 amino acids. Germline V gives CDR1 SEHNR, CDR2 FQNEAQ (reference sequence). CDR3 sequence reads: CASSLVSRGEQYF. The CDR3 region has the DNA TGTGCCAGCAGCTTAGTCTCCCGGGGCGAGCAGTACTTC.